What follows are 24 T cell receptor beta chains derived from one specimen sequenced in a study of cytomegalovirus exposure and HLA in healthy donors. Researchers ran the PCR with 60 Vbeta and 13 Jbeta primers. Method: immunoSEQ multiplex PCR; TCRdb's copy keeps in-frame clones and lacks some. The sample lists 150,000 to 250,000 clones; 79% were seen once. The sample was PBMCs. These receptor sequences come from a girl between 10 and 17 years old in good health and CMV-seropositive.

This clone was detected only a few times. The chain uses TRBV5-1 and TRBJ1-1; no definite D call. The length of the CDR3 is 13 residues. Germline-derived CDR1 and CDR2 are SGHRS and YFSETQ. V was clipped by 4 bases and J by 2 bases, with 9 bases between them. The CDR3 protein is CASSRQDNTEAFF. DNA for the CDR3: TGCGCCAGCAGCCGGCAGGATAACACTGAAGCTTTCTTT.

The chain employs TRBV9 and TRBJ2-7, with 7 nucleotides matching TRBD1. V lost 0 bases and J lost 3; bases outside the gene matches: 6. The germline V gene has CDR1 SGDLS and CDR2 YYNGEE. The CDR3 length is 15 residues. CDR3 sequence reads: CASSVEVAGGYEQYF. The CDR3 DNA is TGTGCCAGCAGCGTAGAAGTGGCAGGGGGCTACGAGCAGTACTTC.

The rearrangement joins TRBV5-8 to TRBJ1-2, with D perhaps TRBD1 (6 bases). Germline V CDR1 and CDR2: SGHTS, YDEGEE. Trimming cost V 3 bases and J 5 bases, with 17 bases left between them. This CDR3 region has 15 residues. The CDR3 spells CASSSRDTGVYGYTF. For the CDR3, the DNA is TGTGCCAGCAGCTCCCGGGACACCGGCGTGTATGGCTACACCTTC.

The chain uses TRBV6-4 and TRBJ2-2; TRBD1 matches 9 bases. From germline, CDR1 is MRHNA and CDR2 SNTAGT. This CDR3 region has 16 residues. V lost 4 bases, J lost 4 bases, and 7 bases stayed unmatched. CDR3 residues: CASSASGQGSTGELFF. The DNA of the CDR3 is TGTGCCAGCAGTGCATCCGGACAGGGGAGCACCGGGGAGCTGTTTTTT.

The V and J genes are TRBV6-4 and TRBJ1-1; a weak D match, TRBD1 (5 bases). This CDR3 is 16 amino acids long. Germline CDR1 reads MRHNA; CDR2 reads SNTAGT. Trimming took off 6 bases at V and 0 bases at J, with 17 bases between the two ends. The DNA of the CDR3 is TGTGCCAGCAGGCTCGGGGGAGGGAGCCTGAACACTGAAGCTTTCTTT. Translated: CASRLGGGSLNTEAFF.

The chain links TRBV6-6 to TRBJ2-6; 7 nucleotides agree with TRBD1. The germline CDR1 and CDR2 sequences are MNHNY and SVGAGI (reference sequence). Trimming took 8 bases from V and 0 from J; bases not matched to a gene: 4. This CDR3 has 15 amino acids. The CDR3 here is CASGQDSSGANVLTF. DNA of the CDR3: TGTGCCAGCGGACAGGACAGCTCTGGGGCCAACGTCCTGACTTTC.

The chain is built from TRBV5-6 and TRBJ2-1; no reliable D call. This CDR3 has 15 amino acids. Germline CDR1 reads SGHDT; CDR2 reads YYEEEE. The V end was cut by 0 bases, the J end by 6 bases, with 13 bases between. CDR3 DNA sequence: TGTGCCAGCAGCTTGGACCTCTATCCCCTCAATGAGCAGTTCTTC. Translated: CASSLDLYPLNEQFF.

This clone was seen only a few times. The chain carries TRBV11-3 and TRBJ2-5; TRBD1 agrees at 9 bases. Germline V gene sequence: CDR1 SGHNT, CDR2 YENEEA. Unmatched junction bases numbered 8, after V lost 5 bases and J lost 4 bases. The CDR3 is made up of 15 amino acids. CDR3 loop: CASSLRNRGPETQYF. In DNA, the CDR3 is TGTGCCAGCAGCCTTAGAAACAGGGGGCCAGAGACCCAGTACTTC.

The CDR3 bases are TGTGCCAGCAGCGCAACTCGACCGGGACAGGGATCGGGAAACACCATATATTTT. It yields the protein CASSATRPGQGSGNTIYF. The gene calls are TRBV9 and TRBJ1-3, with 9 bases fitting TRBD1. CDR1 is SGDLS and CDR2 is YYNGEE in the germline V gene. The ends lost 3 bases at V and 4 bases at J; junction bases unmatched: 14. The CDR3 sequence is 18 residues long.

This chain connects TRBV9 to TRBJ1-1; 9 bases align to TRBD1. Germline assignment: CDR1 SGDLS and CDR2 YYNGEE. With 4 bases clipped from V and 6 bases from J, the junction kept 4 bases outside the gene matches. The CDR3 length is 13 residues. The CDR3 region is CASSRDRDAEAFF. The CDR3 DNA is TGTGCCAGCAGCCGGGACAGGGACGCTGAAGCTTTCTTT.

The rearrangement links TRBV29-1 to TRBJ1-2; D not certain. This CDR3 has 12 amino acids. The V end lost 8 bases, the J end lost 8 bases, and 18 bases lay between the germline ends. Germline loops: CDR1 SQVTM, CDR2 ANQGSEA. In DNA form, the CDR3 reads TGCAGCACTCTAGACCCCGACCGGGGCTACACCTTC. Translated: CSTLDPDRGYTF.

The CDR3: CASSLSQTNTGELFF. The CDR3 region has the DNA TGCGCCAGCAGCTTGTCACAGACGAACACCGGGGAGCTGTTTTTT. The V call is TRBV5-1, the J call TRBJ2-2; D not resolved. Germline V gives CDR1 SGHRS, CDR2 YFSETQ. CDR3 size: 15 residues. With 1 base removed from V and 0 bases from J, the gap between germline ends came to 7 bases.

The sample holds a few counts of this clone. This chain connects TRBV19 to TRBJ1-4, with TRBD1 matching 10 bases. CDR1 and CDR2 from the germline V gene are LNHDA and SQIVND (reference sequence). This CDR3 comprises 24 residues. The V and J ends lost 9 bases and 3 bases, in that order; junction bases with no gene match: 34. The CDR3: CARIPEIQNNRDRGPTSPNEKLFF. As DNA, the CDR3 is TGTGCCAGAATCCCCGAAATACAGAACAACCGGGACAGGGGCCCGACCTCACCTAATGAAAAACTGTTTTTT. Full variable domain (missing parts from reference TRBV19 and TRBJ1-4): DGGITQSPKYLFRKEGQNVTLSCEQNLNHDAMYWYRQDPGQGLRLIYYSQIVNDFQKGDIAEGYSVSREKKESFPLTVTSAQKNPTAFYLCARIPEIQNNRDRGPTSPNEKLFFGSGTQLSVL.

This sequence joins TRBV6-5 and TRBJ2-1; the D gene is possibly TRBD2 (6 bases). The CDR3 loop spans 15 amino acids. CDR1 is MNHEY, CDR2 SVGAGI, per germline. Trimming stripped 7 bases from V and 7 bases from J, with 20 bases between. The CDR3 sequence: CASNPTRDPWNEQFF. The CDR3 nucleotides read TGTGCCAGCAACCCAACGCGGGACCCATGGAATGAGCAGTTCTTC.

Relative to its sample, this clone is medium-sized. V gene TRBV7-9 combines with J gene TRBJ2-7; 7 bases align to TRBD1. The trim removed 5 bases at V and 3 bases at J, leaving 13 bases unmatched. The germline V gene has CDR1 SEHNR and CDR2 FQNEAQ (reference sequence). There are 16 residues in the CDR3. The CDR3, as DNA: TGTGCCAGCAGCCCGAGACAGGGTTCCCCTTTCTACGAGCAGTACTTC. Amino acid sequence: CASSPRQGSPFYEQYF.

This sequence joins TRBV9 and TRBJ2-3; 10 bases line up with TRBD2. Germline V gene sequence: CDR1 SGDLS, CDR2 YYNGEE. CDR3 length: 17 amino acids. The V gene end was trimmed by 1 base and the J gene end by 6 bases; junction bases not matched to a gene: 11. CDR3 nucleotide sequence: TGTGCCAGCAGCGTATCTACTGGTAGCGGGGGGTCTGATACGCAGTATTTT. Its translation: CASSVSTGSGGSDTQYF.

This clone came up a few times. The chain recombines TRBV7-2 with TRBJ1-2; the D gene is possibly TRBD1 (5 bases). The V gene lost 6 bases and the J gene lost 4 bases, with 15 bases spanning the gap. Germline V gives CDR1 SGHTA, CDR2 FQGNSA. The CDR3 is 14 amino acids. CDR3 nucleotide sequence: TGTGCCAGCAGGAAGGCCACGGGGGTCTATGGCTACACCTTC. Encoded protein: CASRKATGVYGYTF.

V usage is TRBV4-2 and J usage is TRBJ1-1; 7 nucleotides agree with TRBD1. Per the germline V gene, CDR1 is LGHNA and CDR2 is YNFKEQ. This CDR3 is 14 amino acids long. V dropped 0 bases and J dropped 4; count of bases not matched to a gene: 2. CDR3: CASSQEQGITEAFF. CDR3 DNA sequence: TGTGCCAGCAGCCAAGAACAGGGGATCACTGAAGCTTTCTTT.

This sequence joins TRBV19 and TRBJ2-1; TRBD1 is a possible D gene (5 bases). The CDR3 is made up of 18 amino acids. V gave up 3 bases and J gave up 0 bases, with 18 bases separating them. Germline CDR1 LNHDA, CDR2 SQIVND (reference sequence). The CDR3, as DNA: TGTGCCAGTAGTATCCCTCTGCCAGGGTCGAGCTCCTACAATGAGCAGTTCTTC. It specifies CASSIPLPGSSSYNEQFF.

This clone occurred a few times. The J gene is TRBJ1-6, the V gene TRBV5-1, with 9 bases matching TRBD1. Trimming removed 5 bases from V and 10 bases from J; junction bases left unmatched: 7. Germline loops: CDR1 SGHRS, CDR2 YFSETQ. This CDR3 has 14 amino acids. This CDR3 is CASSPTGGESPLHF. DNA for the CDR3: TGCGCCAGCAGTCCGACAGGGGGTGAGTCACCCCTCCACTTT.

The chain links TRBV15 to TRBJ2-7; 8 nucleotides align to TRBD1. Germline V lookup: CDR1 LNHNV, CDR2 YYDKDF (reference sequence). CDR3 length: 19 residues. The V gene end was trimmed by 2 bases and the J gene end by 3 bases; junction bases not matched to a gene: 18. CDR3 nucleotide sequence: TGTGCCACCAGCAGAAAAGACAGGGGCGAGAACTTGGCCCTCTACGAGCAGTACTTC. Protein sequence: CATSRKDRGENLALYEQYF.

The chain links TRBV7-2 to TRBJ1-4; 7 bases align to TRBD1. The trim removed 1 base at V and 10 bases at J, leaving 6 bases unmatched. The CDR3 spans 14 residues. The V gene's germline CDR1 is SGHTA and CDR2 FQGNSA. The CDR3 here is CASSLGQGGGKLFF. The CDR3 DNA is TGTGCCAGCAGCTTAGGGCAGGGGGGTGGAAAACTGTTTTTT.

This chain joins TRBV7-9 and TRBJ2-1; no firm D call. Trimming pared 1 base from V and 6 bases from J, leaving 7 bases between. CDR1 is SEHNR and CDR2 is FQNEAQ in the germline V gene (reference sequence). The length of the CDR3 is 13 residues. CDR3: CASSLDGGNEQFF. CDR3 in DNA: TGTGCCAGCAGCTTAGACGGCGGCAATGAGCAGTTCTTC.

The rearrangement links TRBV29-1 to TRBJ2-3; 14 bases agree with TRBD2. The germline V gene has CDR1 SQVTM and CDR2 ANQGSEA. There are 18 residues in the CDR3. After removal of 4 bases from V and 4 bases from J, the junction contained 13 bases not matched to a gene. CDR3 in DNA: TGCAGCGTTGGGGCGACTAGCGGGGGGGCCGGTTTTGCAGATACGCAGTATTTT. This gives the protein CSVGATSGGAGFADTQYF.